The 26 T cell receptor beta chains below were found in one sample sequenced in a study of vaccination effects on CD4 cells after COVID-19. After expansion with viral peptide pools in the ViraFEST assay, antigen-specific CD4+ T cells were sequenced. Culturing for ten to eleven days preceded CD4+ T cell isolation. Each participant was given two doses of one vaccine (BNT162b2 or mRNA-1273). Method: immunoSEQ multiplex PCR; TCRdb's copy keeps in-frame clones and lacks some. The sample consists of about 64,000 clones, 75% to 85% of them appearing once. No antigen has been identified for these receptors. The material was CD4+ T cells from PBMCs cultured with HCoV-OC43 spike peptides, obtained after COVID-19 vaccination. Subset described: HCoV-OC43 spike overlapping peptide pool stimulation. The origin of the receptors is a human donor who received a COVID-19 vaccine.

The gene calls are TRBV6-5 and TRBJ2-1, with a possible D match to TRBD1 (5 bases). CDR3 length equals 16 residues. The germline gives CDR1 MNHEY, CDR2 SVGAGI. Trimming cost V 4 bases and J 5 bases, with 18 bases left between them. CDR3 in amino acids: CASSSSGRWWDNEQFF. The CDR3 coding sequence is TGTGCCAGCAGTTCCTCAGGGCGCTGGTGGGACAATGAGCAGTTCTTC.

Here the CDR3 DNA reads TGTGCCAGCAGAAGGGTGGCGGGGAACTATGGCTACACCTTC. Its translation is CASRRVAGNYGYTF. The chain joins TRBV27 to TRBJ1-2; D not resolved. Germline assignment: CDR1 MNHEY and CDR2 SMNVEV (reference sequence). The CDR3 has 14 residues. Trimming left V 6 bases short and J 2 bases short, with 13 bases between.

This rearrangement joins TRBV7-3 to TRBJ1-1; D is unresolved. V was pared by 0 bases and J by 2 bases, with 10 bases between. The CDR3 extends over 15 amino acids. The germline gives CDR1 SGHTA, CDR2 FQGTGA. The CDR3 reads CASSLTRDTNTEAFF. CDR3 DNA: TGTGCCAGCAGCTTAACGAGAGACACAAACACTGAAGCTTTCTTT.

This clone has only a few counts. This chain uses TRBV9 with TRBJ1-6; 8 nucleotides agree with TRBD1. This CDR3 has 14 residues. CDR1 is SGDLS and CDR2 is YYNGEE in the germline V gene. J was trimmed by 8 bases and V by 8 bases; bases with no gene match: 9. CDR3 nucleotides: TGTGCCAGTGACTCGACAGGGGCCGATTCACCCCTCCACTTT. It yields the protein CASDSTGADSPLHF.

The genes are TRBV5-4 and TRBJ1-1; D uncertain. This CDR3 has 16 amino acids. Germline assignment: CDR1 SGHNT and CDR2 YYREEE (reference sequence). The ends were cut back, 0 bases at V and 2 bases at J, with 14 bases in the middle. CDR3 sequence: CASSLGLGQTNTEAFF. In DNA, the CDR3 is TGTGCCAGCAGCTTGGGCTTAGGGCAGACCAACACTGAAGCTTTCTTT.

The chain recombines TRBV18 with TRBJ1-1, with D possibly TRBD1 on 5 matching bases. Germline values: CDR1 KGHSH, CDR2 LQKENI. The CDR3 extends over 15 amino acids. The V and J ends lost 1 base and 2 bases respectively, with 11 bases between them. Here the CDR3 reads CASSPHAGLNTEAFF. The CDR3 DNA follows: TGTGCCAGCTCACCACATGCGGGGCTTAACACTGAAGCTTTCTTT.

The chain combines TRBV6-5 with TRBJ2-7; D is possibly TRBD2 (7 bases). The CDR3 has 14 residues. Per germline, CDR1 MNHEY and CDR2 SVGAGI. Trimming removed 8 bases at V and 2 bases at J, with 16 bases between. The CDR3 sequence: CASVKGEGAYEQYV. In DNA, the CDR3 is TGTGCCAGCGTGAAGGGGGAGGGGGCCTACGAGCAGTACGTC.

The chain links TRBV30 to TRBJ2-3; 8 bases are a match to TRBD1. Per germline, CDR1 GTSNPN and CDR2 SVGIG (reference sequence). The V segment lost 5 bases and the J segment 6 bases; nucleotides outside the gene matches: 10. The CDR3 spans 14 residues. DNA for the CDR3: TGTGCCTGGGGGCGGACAGGGAGTAAGGATACGCAGTATTTT. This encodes CAWGRTGSKDTQYF.

CDR3 region: CASNPDGYSNQPQHF. In nucleotides, the CDR3 is TGCGCCAGCAACCCCGACGGATATAGCAATCAGCCCCAGCATTTT. The chain recombines TRBV4-1 with TRBJ1-5; no clear D gene. The germline V and J ends were trimmed by 7 bases and 0 bases, with 13 bases remaining between them. Germline V gene sequence: CDR1 MGHRA, CDR2 YSYEKL. The CDR3 contains 15 residues.

The CDR3 DNA reads TGTGCCAGCAGCTTCGACATCCACTACGAGCAGTACGTC. Translated: CASSFDIHYEQYV. This chain connects TRBV5-5 to TRBJ2-7; unclear D gene. Trimming left V 2 bases short and J 3 bases short, with 9 bases between. Germline CDR1 reads SGHKS; CDR2 reads YYEKEE (reference sequence). The CDR3 length is 13 residues.

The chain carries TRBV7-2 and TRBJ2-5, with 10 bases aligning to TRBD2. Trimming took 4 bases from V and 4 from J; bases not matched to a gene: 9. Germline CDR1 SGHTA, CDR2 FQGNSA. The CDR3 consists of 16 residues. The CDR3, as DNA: TGTGCCAGCAGCTCATATAGCGGGGGGTTTCCAGAGACCCAGTACTTC. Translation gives CASSSYSGGFPETQYF.

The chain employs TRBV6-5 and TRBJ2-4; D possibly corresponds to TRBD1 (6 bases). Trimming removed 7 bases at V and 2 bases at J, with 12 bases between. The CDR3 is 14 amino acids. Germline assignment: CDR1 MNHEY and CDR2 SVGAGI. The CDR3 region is CASIEQGSKNIQYF. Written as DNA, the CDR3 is TGTGCCAGCATCGAACAGGGTTCCAAAAACATTCAGTACTTC.

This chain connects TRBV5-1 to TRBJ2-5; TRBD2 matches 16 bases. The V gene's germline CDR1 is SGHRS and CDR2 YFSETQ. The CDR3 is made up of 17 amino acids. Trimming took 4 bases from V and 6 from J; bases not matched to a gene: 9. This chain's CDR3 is CASSPGTSGGDLKTQYF. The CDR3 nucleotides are TGCGCCAGCAGCCCGGGGACTAGCGGGGGGGACCTGAAGACCCAGTACTTC.

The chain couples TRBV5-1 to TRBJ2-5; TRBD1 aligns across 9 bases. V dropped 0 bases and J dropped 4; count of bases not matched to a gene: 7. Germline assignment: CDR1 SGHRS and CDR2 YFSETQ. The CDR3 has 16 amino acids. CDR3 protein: CASSLEGQGISETQYF. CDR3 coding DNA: TGCGCCAGCAGCTTGGAGGGACAGGGCATCTCAGAGACCCAGTACTTC.

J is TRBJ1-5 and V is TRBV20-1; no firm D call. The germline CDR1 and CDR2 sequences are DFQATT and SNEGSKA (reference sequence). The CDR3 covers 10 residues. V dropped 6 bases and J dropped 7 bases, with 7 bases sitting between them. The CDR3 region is CSAPIQPQHF. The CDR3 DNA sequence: TGCAGTGCCCCCATCCAGCCCCAGCATTTT.

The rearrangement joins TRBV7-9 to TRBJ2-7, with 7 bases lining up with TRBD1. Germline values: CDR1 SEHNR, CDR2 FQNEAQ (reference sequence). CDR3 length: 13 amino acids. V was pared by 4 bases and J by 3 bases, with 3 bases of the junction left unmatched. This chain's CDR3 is CASSSGQIYEQYV. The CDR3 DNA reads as TGTGCCAGCAGCTCGGGACAGATCTACGAGCAGTACGTC.

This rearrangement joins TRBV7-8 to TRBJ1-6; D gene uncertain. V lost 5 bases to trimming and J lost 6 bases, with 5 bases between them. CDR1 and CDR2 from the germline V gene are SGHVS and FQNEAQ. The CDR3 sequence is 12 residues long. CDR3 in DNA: TGTGCCAGCAGCCAGACTAATTCACCCCTCCACTTT. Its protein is CASSQTNSPLHF.

The CDR3 loop is CASRPRGGADMNTEAFF. The CDR3 nucleotides read TGTGCCAGCAGGCCCAGGGGTGGTGCCGACATGAACACTGAAGCTTTCTTT. The chain employs TRBV7-9 and TRBJ1-1, with D possibly TRBD1 on 6 matching bases. The germline V and J ends were trimmed by 6 bases and 0 bases, with 20 bases remaining between them. CDR3 size: 17 residues. CDR1 and CDR2 (germline): SEHNR, FQNEAQ (reference sequence).

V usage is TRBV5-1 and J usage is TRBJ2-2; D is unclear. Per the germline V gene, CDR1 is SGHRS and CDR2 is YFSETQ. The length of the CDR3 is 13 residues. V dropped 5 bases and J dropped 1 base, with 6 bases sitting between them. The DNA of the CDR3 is TGCGCCAGCAGGCCGGGGAACACCGGGGAGCTGTTTTTT. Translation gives CASRPGNTGELFF. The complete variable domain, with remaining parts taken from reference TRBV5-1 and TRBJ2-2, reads KAGVTQTPRYLIKTRGQQVTLSCSPISGHRSVSWYQQTPGQGLQFLFEYFSETQRNKGNFPGRFSGRQFSNSRSEMNVSTLELGDSALYLCASRPGNTGELFFGEGSRLTVL.

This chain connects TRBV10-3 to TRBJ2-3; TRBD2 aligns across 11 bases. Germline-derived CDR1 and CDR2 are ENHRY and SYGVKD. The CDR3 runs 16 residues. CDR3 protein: CANRPLAGGRTDTQYF. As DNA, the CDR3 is TGTGCGAATCGGCCCCTAGCGGGGGGACGAACAGATACGCAGTATTTT.

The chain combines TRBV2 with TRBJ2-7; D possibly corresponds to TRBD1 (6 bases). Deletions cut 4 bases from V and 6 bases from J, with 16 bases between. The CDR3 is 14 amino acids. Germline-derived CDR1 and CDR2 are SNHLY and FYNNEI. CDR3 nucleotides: TGTGCCAGCAGTGCCCTCTTCACAGGGAGCGAGCAGTACGTC. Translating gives CASSALFTGSEQYV.

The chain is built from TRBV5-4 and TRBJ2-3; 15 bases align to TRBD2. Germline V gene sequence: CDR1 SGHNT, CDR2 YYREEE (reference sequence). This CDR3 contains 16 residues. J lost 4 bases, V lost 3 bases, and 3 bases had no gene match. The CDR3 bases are TGTGCCAGCAGCTCAGGACTAGCGGGGGGGTCAGATACGCAGTATTTT. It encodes CASSSGLAGGSDTQYF.

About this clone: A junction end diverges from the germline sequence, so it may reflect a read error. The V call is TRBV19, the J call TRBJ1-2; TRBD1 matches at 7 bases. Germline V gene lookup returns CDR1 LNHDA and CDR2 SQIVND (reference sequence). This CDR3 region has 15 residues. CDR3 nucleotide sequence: TGTGCAAGTAGTATCCCCGGGGACAGCTTCTATGGCTACACCTTC. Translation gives CASSIPGDSFYGYTF.

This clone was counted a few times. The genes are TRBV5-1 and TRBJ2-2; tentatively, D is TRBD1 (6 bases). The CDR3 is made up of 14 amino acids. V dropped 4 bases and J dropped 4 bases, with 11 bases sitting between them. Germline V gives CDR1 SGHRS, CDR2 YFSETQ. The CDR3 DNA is TGCGCCAGCAGCGTGGGCAGGGGCACCGGGGAGCTGTTTTTT. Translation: CASSVGRGTGELFF.

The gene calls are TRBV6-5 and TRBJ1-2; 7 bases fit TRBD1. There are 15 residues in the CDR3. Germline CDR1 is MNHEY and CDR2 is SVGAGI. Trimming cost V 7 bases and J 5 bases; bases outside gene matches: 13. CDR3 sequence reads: CASNARDSFSYGYTF. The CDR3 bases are TGTGCCAGCAACGCCCGGGACAGTTTCTCTTATGGCTACACCTTC.

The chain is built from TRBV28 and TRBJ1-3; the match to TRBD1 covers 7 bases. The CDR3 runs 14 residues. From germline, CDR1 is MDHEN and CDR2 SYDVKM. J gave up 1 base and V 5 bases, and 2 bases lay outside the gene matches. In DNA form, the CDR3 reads TGTGCCAGCAGTCCGACAGGGTCTGGAAACACCATATATTTT. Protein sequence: CASSPTGSGNTIYF.